This record covers a single TCR beta chain. What it recognizes is unknown. CDR1 and CDR2 from the germline V gene are DFQATT and SNEGSKA (reference sequence). The CDR3 length is 14 residues. The TRB libraries of cDNA were built by UMI-labeled 5' RACE. TCRdb reworked the 5' RACE reads into one entry per CDR3 protein, no DNA. This repertoire includes about 85,000 distinct CDR3 sequences. The data originate from a study of CXCR3-negative and CXCR3-positive naive CD8 T cells. About the study: Total TRB output reached 110 million to 150 million reads, about 1.5 +/- 0.3 million per library.

Study results and caveats: For the naive subsets, surface CD5 was similar, and TCR strength was inferred from TRB CDR3 properties. Naive cells with CXCR3 showed TRB CDR3s that were more hydrophobic than those in CXCR3-negative naive cells. Cryopreserved cells showed partially decreased CXCR3 expression, and most assays used fresh PBMCs.

CD45RO-CCR7+CD27+CD95- was the phenotype of naive CD8+ T cells. V gene TRBV20-1 combines with J gene TRBJ1-1; with no DNA, the TCRdb D assignment of TRBD1 cannot be verified. Sequenced material: naive CXCR3+ CD8+ T cells from blood. Stated subset: CD45RO-CCR7+CD27+CD95- naive CD8+ T cells expressing CXCR3 (TNR3+). This TCR was recovered from a human donor in good health. Some clones in this sample may be carry-over from other donors' samples. CDR3 residues: CSARDRPTGVRAFF.